The entry below gives a single TCR beta chain sequence along with its context. What it recognizes is unknown. MiXCR, run by TCRdb on the 5' RACE reads, gives a single entry per CDR3 protein. The sample shows 85,000 to 100,000 distinct CDR3 sequences, roughly 9.6% of them seen only once. Losses at the gene ends were 4 bases for V and 4 bases for J; bases not matched to a gene: 5. This CDR3 is built from 14 residues. CDR1 is SGHRS, CDR2 YFSETQ, per germline. The data stem from a study of early T cells in non-severe SARS-CoV-2 infection. General observations from the study: CD4 and private specificities were missed by VDJdb matching, which favored anti-spike CD8 responses.

Source material: whole blood. The origin of this receptor is an adult who was a healthcare worker with PCR-confirmed SARS-CoV-2 infection or an uninfected control (not recorded which). V gene TRBV5-1 combines with J gene TRBJ1-5; TRBD1 matches at 7 bases. In DNA form, the CDR3 reads TGCGCCAGCAGCCCTGACAGGGATAATCAGCCCCAGCATTTT. It translates to CASSPDRDNQPQHF.